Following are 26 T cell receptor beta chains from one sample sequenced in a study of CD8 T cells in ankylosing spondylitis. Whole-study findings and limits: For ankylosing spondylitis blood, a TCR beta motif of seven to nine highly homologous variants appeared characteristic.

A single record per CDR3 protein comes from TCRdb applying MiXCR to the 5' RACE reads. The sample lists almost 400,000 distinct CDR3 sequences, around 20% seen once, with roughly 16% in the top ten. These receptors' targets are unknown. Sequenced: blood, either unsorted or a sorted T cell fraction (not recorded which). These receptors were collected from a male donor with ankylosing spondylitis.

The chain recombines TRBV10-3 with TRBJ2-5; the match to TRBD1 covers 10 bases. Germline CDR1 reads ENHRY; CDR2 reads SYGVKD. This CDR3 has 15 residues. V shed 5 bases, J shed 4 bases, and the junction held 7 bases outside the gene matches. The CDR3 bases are TGTGCCATCAGTCCCCCGGGACAGGGGACAGAGACCCAGTACTTC. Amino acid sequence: CAISPPGQGTETQYF.

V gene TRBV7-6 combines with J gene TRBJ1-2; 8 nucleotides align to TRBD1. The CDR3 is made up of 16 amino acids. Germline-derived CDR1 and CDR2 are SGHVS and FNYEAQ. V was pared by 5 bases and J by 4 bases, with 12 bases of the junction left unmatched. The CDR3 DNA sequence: TGTGCCAGCAGCCCACTTGGACAGGGCCTGTCCTATGGCTACACCTTC. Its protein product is CASSPLGQGLSYGYTF.

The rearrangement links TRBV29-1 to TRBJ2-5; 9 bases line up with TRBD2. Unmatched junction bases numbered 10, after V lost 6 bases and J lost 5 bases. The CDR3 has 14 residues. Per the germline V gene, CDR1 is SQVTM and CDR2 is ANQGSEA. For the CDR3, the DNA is TGCAGCGTGGGGGGACTAGCTTCAGGCGAGACCCAGTACTTC. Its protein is CSVGGLASGETQYF.

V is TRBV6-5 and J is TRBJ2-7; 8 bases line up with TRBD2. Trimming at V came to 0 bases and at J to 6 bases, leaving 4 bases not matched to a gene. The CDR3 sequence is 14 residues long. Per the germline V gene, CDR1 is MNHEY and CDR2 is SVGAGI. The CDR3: CASSYSGLAGEQYF. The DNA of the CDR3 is TGTGCCAGCAGTTACTCGGGGCTAGCGGGCGAGCAGTACTTC.

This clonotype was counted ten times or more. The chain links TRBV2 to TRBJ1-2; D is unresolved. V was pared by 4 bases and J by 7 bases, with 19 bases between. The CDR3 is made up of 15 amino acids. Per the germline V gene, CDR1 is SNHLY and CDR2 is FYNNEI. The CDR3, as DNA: TGTGCCAGCAGTGGTGTGGGCCCCGCGTTGGGTGGCTACACCTTC. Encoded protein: CASSGVGPALGGYTF.

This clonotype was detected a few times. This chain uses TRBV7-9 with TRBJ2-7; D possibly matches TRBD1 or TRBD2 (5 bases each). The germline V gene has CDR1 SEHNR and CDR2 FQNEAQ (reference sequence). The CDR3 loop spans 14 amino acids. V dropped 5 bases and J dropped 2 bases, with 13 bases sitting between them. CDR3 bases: TGTGCCAGCAGCGCCTCCGGGACCACCTACGAGCAGTACTTC. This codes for CASSASGTTYEQYF.

CDR3 nucleotide sequence: TGCGCCAGCAGCTTGGGACAGCCGCTCACCGGGGAGCTGTTTTTT. Translating gives CASSLGQPLTGELFF. The chain uses TRBV5-1 and TRBJ2-2, with a tentative D call TRBD1 (5 bases). In germline, CDR1 is SGHRS, CDR2 YFSETQ. The V and J ends lost 0 bases and 4 bases respectively, with 10 bases between them. The CDR3 spans 15 residues.

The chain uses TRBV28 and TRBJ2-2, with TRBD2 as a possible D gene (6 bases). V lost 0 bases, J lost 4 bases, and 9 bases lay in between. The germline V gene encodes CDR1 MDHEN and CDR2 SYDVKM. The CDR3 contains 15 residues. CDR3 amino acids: CASSLWREGTGELFF. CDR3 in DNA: TGTGCCAGCAGTTTATGGCGGGAAGGCACCGGGGAGCTGTTTTTT.

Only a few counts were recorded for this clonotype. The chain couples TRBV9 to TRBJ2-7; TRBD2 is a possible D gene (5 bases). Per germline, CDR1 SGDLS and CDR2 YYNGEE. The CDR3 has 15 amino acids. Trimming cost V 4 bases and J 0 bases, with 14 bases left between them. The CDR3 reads CASSTTPGSSYEQYF. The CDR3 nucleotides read TGTGCCAGCAGCACAACCCCGGGGAGCTCCTACGAGCAGTACTTC.

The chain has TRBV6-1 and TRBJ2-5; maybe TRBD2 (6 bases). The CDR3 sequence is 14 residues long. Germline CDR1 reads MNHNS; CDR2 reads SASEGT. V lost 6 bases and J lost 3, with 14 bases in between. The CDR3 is CASRRGLREETQYF. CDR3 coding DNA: TGTGCCAGCAGGCGGGGTTTGAGGGAAGAGACCCAGTACTTC.

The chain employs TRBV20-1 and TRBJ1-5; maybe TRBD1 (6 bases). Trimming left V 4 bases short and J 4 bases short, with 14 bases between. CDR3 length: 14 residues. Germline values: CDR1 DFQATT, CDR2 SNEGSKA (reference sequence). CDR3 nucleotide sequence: TGCAGTGCTACCAGACAGGTTCCTAATCAGCCCCAGCATTTT. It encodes CSATRQVPNQPQHF.

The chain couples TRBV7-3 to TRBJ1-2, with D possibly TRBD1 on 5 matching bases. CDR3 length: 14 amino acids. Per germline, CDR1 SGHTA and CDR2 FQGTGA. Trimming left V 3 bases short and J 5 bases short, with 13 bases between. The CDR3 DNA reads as TGTGCCAGCAGCTTCGGGACTCAAGATTATGGCTACACCTTC. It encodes CASSFGTQDYGYTF.

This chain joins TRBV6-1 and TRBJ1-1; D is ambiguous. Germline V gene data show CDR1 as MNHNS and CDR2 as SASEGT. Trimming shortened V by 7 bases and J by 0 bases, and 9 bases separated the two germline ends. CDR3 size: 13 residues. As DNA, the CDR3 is TGTGCCAGCACCTACAGCTTGAACACTGAAGCTTTCTTT. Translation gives CASTYSLNTEAFF.

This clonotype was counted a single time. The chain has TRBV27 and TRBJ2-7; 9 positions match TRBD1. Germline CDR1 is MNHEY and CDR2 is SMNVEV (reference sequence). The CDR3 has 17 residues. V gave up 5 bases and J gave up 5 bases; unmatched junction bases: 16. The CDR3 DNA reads TGTGCCAGCAGTCCTACCCGAACCGGGACAGGGTGGGACGAGCAGTACTTC. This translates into CASSPTRTGTGWDEQYF.

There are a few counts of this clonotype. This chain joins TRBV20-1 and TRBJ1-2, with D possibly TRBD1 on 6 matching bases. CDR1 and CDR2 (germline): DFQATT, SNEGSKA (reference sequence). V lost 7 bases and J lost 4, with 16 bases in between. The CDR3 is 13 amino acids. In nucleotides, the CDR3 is TGCAGTGTCCGGGCGGGGGCTGTCTATGGCTACACCTTC. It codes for CSVRAGAVYGYTF.

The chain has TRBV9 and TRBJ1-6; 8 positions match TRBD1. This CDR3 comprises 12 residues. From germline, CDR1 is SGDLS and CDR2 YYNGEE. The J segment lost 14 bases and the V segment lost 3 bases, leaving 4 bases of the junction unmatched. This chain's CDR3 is CASSGRQGSLHF. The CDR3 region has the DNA TGTGCCAGCAGCGGGCGACAGGGGTCCCTCCACTTT.

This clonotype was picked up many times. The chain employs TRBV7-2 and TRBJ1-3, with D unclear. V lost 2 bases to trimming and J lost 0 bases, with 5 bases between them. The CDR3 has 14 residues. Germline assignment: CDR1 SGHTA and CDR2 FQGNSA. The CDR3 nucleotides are TGTGCCAGCAGCTTATTGGGCTCTGGAAACACCATATATTTT. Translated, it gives CASSLLGSGNTIYF.

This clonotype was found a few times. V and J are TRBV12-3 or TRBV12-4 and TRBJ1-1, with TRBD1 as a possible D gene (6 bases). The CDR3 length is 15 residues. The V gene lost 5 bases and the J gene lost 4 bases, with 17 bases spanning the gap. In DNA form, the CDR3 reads TGTGCCAGCAGTCATACAGGGATATTGGGCACTGAAGCTTTCTTT. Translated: CASSHTGILGTEAFF.

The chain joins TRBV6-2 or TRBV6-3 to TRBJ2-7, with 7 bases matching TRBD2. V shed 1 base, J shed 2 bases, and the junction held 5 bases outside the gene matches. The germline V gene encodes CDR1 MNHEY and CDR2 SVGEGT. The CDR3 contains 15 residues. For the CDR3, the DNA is TGTGCCAGCAGTTACTGGACTAGTCTCGCCTACGAGCAGTACTTC. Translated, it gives CASSYWTSLAYEQYF.

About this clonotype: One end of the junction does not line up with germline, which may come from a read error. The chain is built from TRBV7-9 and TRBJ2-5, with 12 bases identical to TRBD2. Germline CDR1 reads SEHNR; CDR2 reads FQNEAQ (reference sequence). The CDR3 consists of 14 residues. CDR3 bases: TGTGCCAGCAGCCTAGCGGGAGGGATTGAGACCCAGTACTTC. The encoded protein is CASSLAGGIETQYF. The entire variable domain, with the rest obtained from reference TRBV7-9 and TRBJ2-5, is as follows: DTGVSQNPRHKITKRGQNVTFRCDPISEHNRLYWYRQTLGQGPEFLTYFQNEAQLEKSRLLSDRFSAERPKGSFSTLEIQRTEQGDSAMYLCASSLAGGIETQYFGPGTRLLVL.

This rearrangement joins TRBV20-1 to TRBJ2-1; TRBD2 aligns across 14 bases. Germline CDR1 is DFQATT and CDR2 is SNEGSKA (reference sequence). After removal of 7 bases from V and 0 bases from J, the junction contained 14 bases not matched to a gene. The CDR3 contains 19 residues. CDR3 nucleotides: TGCAGTGGTAATCCGGGACTAGCGGGAGTCGACACCTCCTACAATGAGCAGTTCTTC. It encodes CSGNPGLAGVDTSYNEQFF.

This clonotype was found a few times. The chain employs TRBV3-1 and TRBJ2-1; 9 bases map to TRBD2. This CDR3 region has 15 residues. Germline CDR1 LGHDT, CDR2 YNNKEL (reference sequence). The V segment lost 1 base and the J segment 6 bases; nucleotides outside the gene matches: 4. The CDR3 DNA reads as TGTGCCAGCAGCCAAGCTGCGGGAGGGGGCAATGAGCAGTTCTTC. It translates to CASSQAAGGGNEQFF.

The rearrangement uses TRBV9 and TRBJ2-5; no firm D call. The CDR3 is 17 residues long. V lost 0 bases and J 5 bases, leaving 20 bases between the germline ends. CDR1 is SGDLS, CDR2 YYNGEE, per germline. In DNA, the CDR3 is TGTGCCAGCAGCGTAGGAGTTTCAGAAGCCGTACCGGAGACCCAGTACTTC. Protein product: CASSVGVSEAVPETQYF.

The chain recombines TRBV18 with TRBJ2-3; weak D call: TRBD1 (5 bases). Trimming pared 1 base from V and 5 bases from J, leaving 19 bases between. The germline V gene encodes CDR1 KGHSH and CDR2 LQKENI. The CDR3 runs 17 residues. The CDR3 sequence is CASSPLRESATKDTQYF. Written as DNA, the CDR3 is TGTGCCAGCTCACCACTCAGGGAAAGCGCGACGAAAGATACGCAGTATTTT.

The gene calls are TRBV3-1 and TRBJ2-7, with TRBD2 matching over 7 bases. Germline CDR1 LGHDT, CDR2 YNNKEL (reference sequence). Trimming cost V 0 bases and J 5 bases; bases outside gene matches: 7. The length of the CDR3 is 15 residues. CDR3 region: CASSQEPGGTHEQYF. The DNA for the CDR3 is TGTGCCAGCAGCCAAGAACCCGGGGGGACCCACGAGCAGTACTTC.

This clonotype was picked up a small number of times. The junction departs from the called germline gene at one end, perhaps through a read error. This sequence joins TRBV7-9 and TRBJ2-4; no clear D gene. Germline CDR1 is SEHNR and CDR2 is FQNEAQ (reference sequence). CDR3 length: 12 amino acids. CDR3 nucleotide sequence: TGTGCCAGCAGCTTCAATGTGGAGCACGTATGTTTC. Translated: CASSFNVEHVCF.